A selection of T cell receptor beta chains follows, all from one sample in a study of cytomegalovirus exposure and HLA in healthy donors. Using immunoSEQ multiplex PCR, the repertoire was profiled, and TCRdb retains in-frame clones only, with some absent. Among 260,000 or so clones listed, over 75% were seen once. Material for sequencing was PBMCs. These TCRs come from a woman aged 18-30 years in good health and CMV-seronegative. CDR3s include the opening cysteine and the closing phenylalanine or tryptophan. D genes are given only for firm matches. Only part of the rows carry a size: once, few, many, or a class if the clone is expanded.

cdr3_aa | cdr3_nt | clone_size | v_call | d_call | j_call
CASSSGWAGSGNTIYF | TGTGCCAGCAGCTCGGGGTGGGCCGGCTCTGGAAACACCATATATTTT | - | TRBV5-6 | - | TRBJ1-3
CASRPNLQGAVYGYTF | TGCGCCAGCAGACCCAACCTCCAGGGGGCGGTATATGGCTACACCTTC | - | TRBV5-1 | TRBD1 | TRBJ1-2
CASMKFPRALVHEQYF | TGTGCCAGCATGAAGTTCCCCAGGGCTCTAGTCCACGAGCAGTACTTC | - | TRBV27 | - | TRBJ2-7
CASSDFTSGRTDTQYF | TGTGCCAGCAGTGATTTCACTAGCGGGAGAACAGATACGCAGTATTTT | - | TRBV2 | TRBD2 | TRBJ2-3
CASSYSRDSYEQYF | TGTGCCAGCAGTTACTCCAGGGACTCCTACGAGCAGTACTTC | - | TRBV6-5 | - | TRBJ2-7
CASSSKGQSADTQYF | TGTGCCAGTAGTAGTAAGGGGCAGTCGGCAGATACGCAGTATTTT | once | TRBV19 | - | TRBJ2-3
CATGTGFPSSNQPQHF | TGTGCCACTGGGACAGGGTTTCCCTCTAGCAATCAGCCCCAGCATTTT | - | TRBV28 | TRBD1 | TRBJ1-5
CAWSVLLSRQGQHYGYTF | TGTGCCTGGAGTGTACTGTTGTCGAGGCAGGGACAGCACTATGGCTACACCTTC | - | TRBV30 | TRBD1 | TRBJ1-2
CASSQSGHGSTEAFF | TGCGCCAGCAGCCAATCCGGACACGGCTCCACTGAAGCTTTCTTT | - | TRBV4-1 | - | TRBJ1-1
CAWSVLRGPYNEQFF | TGTGCCTGGAGTGTACTAAGGGGCCCCTACAATGAGCAGTTCTTC | - | TRBV30 | - | TRBJ2-1
CASSLLADSKNQPQHF | TGTGCCAGCAGTTTATTGGCGGACAGCAAAAATCAGCCCCAGCATTTT | - | TRBV28 | - | TRBJ1-5
CASSLSGNNHLSGANVLTF | TGTGCCAGCAGCCTCAGCGGGAATAACCACCTCTCTGGGGCCAACGTCCTGACTTTC | - | TRBV7-2 | TRBD2 | TRBJ2-6
CASSWDRGAYGYTF | TGCGCCAGCAGCTGGGACAGGGGGGCCTATGGCTACACCTTC | once | TRBV5-1 | TRBD1 | TRBJ1-2
CASSLIGDSYNEQFF | TGCGCCAGCAGCTTGATCGGGGACAGCTACAATGAGCAGTTCTTC | once | TRBV5-1 | TRBD1 | TRBJ2-1
CSATGTGAGYTF | TGCAGCGCAACCGGGACAGGTGCCGGCTACACCTTC | - | TRBV29-1 | TRBD1 | TRBJ1-2
CASSTRRETNSPLHF | TGTGCCAGCAGCACGCGCAGGGAAACAAATTCACCCCTCCACTTT | once | TRBV4-2 | - | TRBJ1-6
CASSLGDRVQETQYF | TGTGCCAGCAGCCTGGGGGACAGGGTCCAAGAGACCCAGTACTTC | - | TRBV5-6 | TRBD1 | TRBJ2-5
CASSYRGGGVTEAFF | TGTGCCAGCAGTTACCGCGGGGGGGGTGTCACTGAAGCTTTCTTT | - | TRBV6-6 | - | TRBJ1-1
CSVIRTANYGYTF | TGCAGCGTTATAAGGACAGCTAACTATGGCTACACCTTC | - | TRBV29-1 | - | TRBJ1-2
CASSRSGTSISYEQYF | TGCGCCAGCAGCCGGTCCGGGACTAGTATTTCCTACGAGCAGTACTTC | - | TRBV4-1 | TRBD2 | TRBJ2-7
CASSQTGGYGYTF | TGTGCCAGCAGCCAGACAGGGGGCTATGGCTACACCTTC | - | TRBV6-4 | TRBD1 | TRBJ1-2
CAWSVFPGTQYF | TGTGCCTGGAGTGTATTCCCCGGGACCCAGTACTTC | - | TRBV30 | - | TRBJ2-5
CASSSFRDRGNQPQHF | TGTGCCAGCAGTTCGTTCCGGGACAGAGGCAATCAGCCCCAGCATTTT | - | TRBV28 | TRBD1 | TRBJ1-5
CASRQLAGEWFPGELFF | TGCGCCAGCAGACAACTAGCGGGAGAATGGTTTCCCGGGGAGCTGTTTTTT | - | TRBV10-2 | TRBD2 | TRBJ2-2
CASSSGSGSTDTQYF | TGTGCCAGCAGCTCTGGAAGCGGGAGCACAGATACGCAGTATTTT | - | TRBV7-8 | - | TRBJ2-3
CASRGASGPTYNEQFF | TGTGCCAGCAGGGGGGCTAGCGGCCCTACCTACAATGAGCAGTTCTTC | few | TRBV7-9 | - | TRBJ2-1
CASKVATEAFF | TGTGCCAGTAAAGTGGCCACTGAAGCTTTCTTT | - | TRBV19 | - | TRBJ1-1
CASSQGAGELFF | TGTGCCAGTTCCCAGGGGGCCGGGGAGCTGTTTTTT | - | TRBV19 | TRBD1 | TRBJ2-2
CASSAAASWSDTQYF | TGTGCCAGCAGCGCGGCGGCTAGTTGGTCAGATACGCAGTATTTT | once | TRBV9 | - | TRBJ2-3
CASSLGQGGTQYF | TGTGCCAGCAGTCTGGGACAGGGCGGGACCCAGTACTTC | - | TRBV2 | TRBD1 | TRBJ2-5
CASSRRAGTEAFF | TGCGCCAGCAGCCGGCGGGCGGGGACTGAAGCTTTCTTT | - | TRBV4-3 | - | TRBJ1-1
CASSDRVYSNQPQHF | TGTGCCAGCAGTGACCGGGTTTATAGCAATCAGCCCCAGCATTTT | - | TRBV6-4 | - | TRBJ1-5
CASSEIGGQETQYF | TGTGCCAGCAGTGAAATAGGGGGACAAGAGACCCAGTACTTC | once | TRBV2 | - | TRBJ2-5
CASSLERPPLHF | TGTGCCAGCAGCTTAGAGAGGCCACCCCTCCACTTT | - | TRBV7-9 | - | TRBJ1-6
CAWSDPHSNEQFF | TGTGCCTGGAGTGATCCCCACTCCAATGAGCAGTTCTTC | once | TRBV30 | - | TRBJ2-1
CAISESFLDIQYF | TGTGCCATCAGTGAGTCCTTCCTGGACATACAGTACTTC | - | TRBV10-3 | - | TRBJ2-7
CASSMLAPGQGGEQYF | TGTGCCAGCAGCATGCTTGCTCCGGGACAGGGCGGCGAGCAGTACTTC | - | TRBV7-2 | TRBD1 | TRBJ2-7
CASSQAPVGSTQFTQYF | TGTGCCAGCAGCCAAGCCCCTGTCGGGAGCACCCAATTTACGCAGTATTTT | - | TRBV4-2 | - | TRBJ2-3
CASSERGRGETQYF | TGTGCCAGCAGTGAACGAGGGCGCGGGGAGACCCAGTACTTC | - | TRBV6-1 | - | TRBJ2-5
CASSLGLAGGLYEQYF | TGCGCCAGCAGTCTAGGACTAGCGGGAGGTTTATACGAGCAGTACTTC | - | TRBV4-3 | TRBD2 | TRBJ2-7
CASSLQGAEETQYF | TGCGCCAGCAGCTTGCAGGGGGCAGAGGAGACCCAGTACTTC | - | TRBV5-1 | TRBD1 | TRBJ2-5
CASSLEASGRAGYEQYF | TGTGCCAGCAGCTTAGAGGCTAGCGGGAGGGCAGGATACGAGCAGTACTTC | - | TRBV7-2 | TRBD2 | TRBJ2-7
CASSHGPAATGELFF | TGCGCCAGCAGCCACGGCCCGGCGGCGACCGGGGAGCTGTTTTTT | - | TRBV4-3 | - | TRBJ2-2
CASRLAGGPGDTQYF | TGTGCCAGCAGACTAGCGGGAGGCCCAGGGGATACGCAGTATTTT | - | TRBV7-9 | TRBD2 | TRBJ2-3
CASSVTGTDYQPQHF | TGTGCCAGTAGTGTAACCGGGACAGATTATCAGCCCCAGCATTTT | - | TRBV19 | TRBD1 | TRBJ1-5
CASSPGTGVVDEKLFF | TGCGCCAGCAGCCCCGGGACAGGGGTTGTGGATGAAAAACTGTTTTTT | once | TRBV5-1 | TRBD1 | TRBJ1-4
CASTPGGTLTDTQYF | TGTGCCAGCACCCCGGGGGGCACCCTCACAGATACGCAGTATTTT | - | TRBV2 | - | TRBJ2-3
CASSLGETRALNTEAFF | TGTGCCAGCAGCTTAGGCGAGACCAGGGCCCTAAACACTGAAGCTTTCTTT | - | TRBV7-6 | - | TRBJ1-1
CASSVRDSSYNEQFF | TGTGCCAGCAGCGTCCGGGACAGTTCCTACAATGAGCAGTTCTTC | - | TRBV9 | TRBD1 | TRBJ2-1
CASSASGAGNTEAFF | TGTGCCAGCAGCGCGTCAGGGGCGGGGAACACTGAAGCTTTCTTT | - | TRBV9 | - | TRBJ1-1
CAGRGRNTEAFF | TGTGCCGGCAGGGGGCGAAACACTGAAGCTTTCTTT | - | TRBV6-1 | TRBD1 | TRBJ1-1
CSVLVASTDTQYF | TGCAGCGTTTTGGTAGCGAGCACAGATACGCAGTATTTT | - | TRBV29-1 | - | TRBJ2-3
CAWSVGGGWGEQYF | TGTGCCTGGAGTGTAGGGGGTGGGTGGGGAGAGCAGTACTTC | - | TRBV30 | - | TRBJ2-7
CASRTTANTEAFF | TGTGCCAGCCGGACGACAGCGAACACTGAAGCTTTCTTT | - | TRBV28 | - | TRBJ1-1
CASSLLTGTGELFF | TGTGCCAGCAGCTTATTAACAGGGACCGGGGAGCTGTTTTTT | - | TRBV11-1 | - | TRBJ2-2
CASSSVLAGGYEQYF | TGTGCCAGCAGCTCCGTACTAGCGGGAGGCTACGAGCAGTACTTC | few | TRBV7-3 | TRBD2 | TRBJ2-7